The text below deals with one TCR beta chain. What it binds is unknown. V lost 1 base and J lost 4, with 12 bases in between. The CDR3 is 15 amino acids. Germline lookup yields CDR1 LNHDA and CDR2 SQIVND (reference sequence). The sample originates from a study of OX40 agonist ivuxolimab in advanced cancers. Broader study findings: Expanded clones tended on average to be more numerous among CD8+ T cells than CD4+.

Measured with immunoSEQ multiplex PCR; TCRdb has only the in-frame clones, and not every one. Altogether over 10,000 clones are present, about 93% being singletons, with the ten largest covering around 75%. The sample was CD4+ or CD8+ T cells sorted from blood, taken in a trial of the OX40 agonist ivuxolimab. J is TRBJ2-3 and V is TRBV19; no reliable D call. The receptor was derived from an adult with an advanced solid tumor such as melanoma, head and neck, liver or kidney cancer. This CDR3 is CASSIGFRLADTQYF. DNA of the CDR3: TGTGCCAGTAGTATAGGTTTCAGGCTGGCAGATACGCAGTATTTT. The complete variable domain, with remaining parts taken from reference TRBV19 and TRBJ2-3, reads DGGITQSPKYLFRKEGQNVTLSCEQNLNHDAMYWYRQDPGQGLRLIYYSQIVNDFQKGDIAEGYSVSREKKESFPLTVTSAQKNPTAFYLCASSIGFRLADTQYFGPGTRLTVL.